This T cell receptor beta chain was sequenced during a study of a mutant IDH1 vaccine in newly diagnosed glioma. The time point was: week 23, last vaccination. A 20-mer mutant IDH1 peptide at 300 ug was injected subcutaneously with topical imiquimod. Libraries were prepared by immunoSEQ multiplex PCR; TCRdb keeps only in-frame clonotypes and omits some of them. The sample consists of around 78,000 clones, 70% to 90% of them appearing once. Remarks on this clone: Its antigen is currently unknown.

This sequence was found in a man under 40 with glioma. Some clones in this sample may be carry-over from other donors' samples. Specimen: PBMCs, collected from a glioma patient whose treatment included an IDH1 peptide vaccine.

CDR3 region: CASSLDGPNEQYF. Written as DNA, the CDR3 is TGTGCCAGCAGCTTGGATGGTCCTAACGAGCAGTACTTC. This rearrangement joins TRBV5-6 to TRBJ2-7, with D unresolved. The CDR3 is made up of 13 amino acids. V gave up 0 bases and J gave up 5 bases, with 9 bases separating them. Germline CDR1 and CDR2: SGHDT and YYEEEE.